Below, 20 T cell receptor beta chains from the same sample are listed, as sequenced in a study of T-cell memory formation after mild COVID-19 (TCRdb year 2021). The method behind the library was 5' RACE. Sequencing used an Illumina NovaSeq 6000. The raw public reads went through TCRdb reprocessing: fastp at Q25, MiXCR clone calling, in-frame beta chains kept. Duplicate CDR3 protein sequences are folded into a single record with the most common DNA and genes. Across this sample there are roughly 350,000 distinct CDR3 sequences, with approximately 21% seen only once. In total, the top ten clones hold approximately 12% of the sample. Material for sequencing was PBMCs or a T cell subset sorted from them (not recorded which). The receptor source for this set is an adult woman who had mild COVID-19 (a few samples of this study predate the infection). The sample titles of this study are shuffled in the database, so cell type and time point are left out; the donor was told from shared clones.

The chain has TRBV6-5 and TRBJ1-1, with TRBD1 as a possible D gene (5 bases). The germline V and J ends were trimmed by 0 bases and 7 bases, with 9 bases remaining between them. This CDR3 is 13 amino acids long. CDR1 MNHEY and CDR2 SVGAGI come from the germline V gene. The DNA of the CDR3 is TGTGCCAGCAGTTACTCCGACAGCTTTGAAGCTTTCTTT. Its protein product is CASSYSDSFEAFF.

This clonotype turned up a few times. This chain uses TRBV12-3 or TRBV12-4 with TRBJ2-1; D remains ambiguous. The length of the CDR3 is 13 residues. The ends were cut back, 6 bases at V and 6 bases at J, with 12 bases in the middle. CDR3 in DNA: TGTGCCAGCAGCTCTCAGACACGCAATGAGCAGTTCTTC. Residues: CASSSQTRNEQFF.

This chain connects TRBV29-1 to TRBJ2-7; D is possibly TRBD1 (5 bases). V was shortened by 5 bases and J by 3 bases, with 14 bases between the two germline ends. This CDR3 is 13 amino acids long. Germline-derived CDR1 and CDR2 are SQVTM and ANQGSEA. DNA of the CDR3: TGCAGCGTTATAATGAGACAGAACTACGAGCAGTACTTC. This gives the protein CSVIMRQNYEQYF.

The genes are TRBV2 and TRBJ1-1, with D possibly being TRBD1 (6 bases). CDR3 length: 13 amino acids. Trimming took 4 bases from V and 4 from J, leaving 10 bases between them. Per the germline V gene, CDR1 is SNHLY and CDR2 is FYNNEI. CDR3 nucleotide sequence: TGTGCCAGCAGTGTTGAACAGGGCACTGAAGCTTTCTTT. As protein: CASSVEQGTEAFF.

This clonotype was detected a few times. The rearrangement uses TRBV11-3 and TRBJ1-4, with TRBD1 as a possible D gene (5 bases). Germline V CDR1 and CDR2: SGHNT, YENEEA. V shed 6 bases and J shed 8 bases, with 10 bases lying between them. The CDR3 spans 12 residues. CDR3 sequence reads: CASRTEGEKLFF. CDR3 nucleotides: TGTGCCAGCAGGACGGAGGGGGAAAAACTGTTTTTT.

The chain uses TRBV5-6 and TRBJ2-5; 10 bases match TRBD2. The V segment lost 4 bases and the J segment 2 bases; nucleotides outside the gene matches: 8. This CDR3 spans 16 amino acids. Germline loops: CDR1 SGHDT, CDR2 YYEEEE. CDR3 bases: TGTGCCAGCAGCCACGGACTAGCGGAGCCGCAAGAGACCCAGTACTTC. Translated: CASSHGLAEPQETQYF.

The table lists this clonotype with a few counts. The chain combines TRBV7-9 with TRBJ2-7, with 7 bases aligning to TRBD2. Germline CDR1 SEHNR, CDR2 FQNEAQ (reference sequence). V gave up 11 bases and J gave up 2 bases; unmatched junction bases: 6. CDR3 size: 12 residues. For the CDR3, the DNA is TGTGCCGGCGGACTAGGGACCTACGAGCAGTACTTC. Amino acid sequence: CAGGLGTYEQYF.

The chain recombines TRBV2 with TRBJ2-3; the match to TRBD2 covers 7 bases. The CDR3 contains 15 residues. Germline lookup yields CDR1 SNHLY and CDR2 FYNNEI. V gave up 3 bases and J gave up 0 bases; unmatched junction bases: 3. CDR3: CASSELAASTDTQYF. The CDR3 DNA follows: TGTGCCAGCAGTGAGCTAGCGGCTAGCACAGATACGCAGTATTTT.

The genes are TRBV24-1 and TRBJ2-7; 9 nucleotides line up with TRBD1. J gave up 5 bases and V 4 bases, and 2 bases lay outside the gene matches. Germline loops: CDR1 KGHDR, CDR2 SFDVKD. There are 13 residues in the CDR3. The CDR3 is CATSDGTGNEQYF. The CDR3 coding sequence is TGTGCCACCAGTGACGGGACAGGGAACGAGCAGTACTTC.

CDR3 nucleotides: TGTGCCAGCAGTGCCCCCGCGGGTGGAGCTTACGAGCAGTACTTC. Residues: CASSAPAGGAYEQYF. This rearrangement joins TRBV27 to TRBJ2-7; TRBD2 might be the D (5 bases). The germline V and J ends were trimmed by 5 bases and 4 bases, with 18 bases remaining between them. This CDR3 has 15 residues. From germline, CDR1 is MNHEY and CDR2 SMNVEV (reference sequence).

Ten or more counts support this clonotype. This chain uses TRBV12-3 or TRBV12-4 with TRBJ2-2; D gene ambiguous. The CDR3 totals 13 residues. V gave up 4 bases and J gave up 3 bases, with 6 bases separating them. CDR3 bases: TGTGCCAGCAGTTCCCCCGACACCGGGGAGCTGTTTTTT. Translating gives CASSSPDTGELFF.

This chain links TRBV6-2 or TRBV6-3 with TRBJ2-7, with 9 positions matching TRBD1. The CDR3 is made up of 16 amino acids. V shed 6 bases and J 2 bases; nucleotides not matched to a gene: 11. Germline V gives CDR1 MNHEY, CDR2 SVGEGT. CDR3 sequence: CASSTIGTGRPYEQYF. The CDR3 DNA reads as TGTGCCAGCAGCACCATCGGGACAGGGCGGCCCTACGAGCAGTACTTC.

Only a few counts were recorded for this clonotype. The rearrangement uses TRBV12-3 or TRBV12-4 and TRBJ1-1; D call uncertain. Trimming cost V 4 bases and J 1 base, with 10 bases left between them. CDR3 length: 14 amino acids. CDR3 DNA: TGTGCCAGCAGTTCACGGAACCCGAACACTGAAGCTTTCTTT. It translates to CASSSRNPNTEAFF.

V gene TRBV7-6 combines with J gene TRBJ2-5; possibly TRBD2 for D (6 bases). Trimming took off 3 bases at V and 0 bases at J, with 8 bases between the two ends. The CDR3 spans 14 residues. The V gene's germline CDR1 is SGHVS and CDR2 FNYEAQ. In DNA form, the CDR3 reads TGTGCCAGCAGCTTTGGAGGGGACCAAGAGACCCAGTACTTC. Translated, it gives CASSFGGDQETQYF.

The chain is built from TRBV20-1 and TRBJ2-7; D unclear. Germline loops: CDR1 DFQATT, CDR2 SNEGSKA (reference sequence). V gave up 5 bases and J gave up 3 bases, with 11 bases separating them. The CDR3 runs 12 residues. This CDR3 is CSADTLHYEQYF. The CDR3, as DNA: TGCAGTGCTGACACACTGCACTACGAGCAGTACTTC.

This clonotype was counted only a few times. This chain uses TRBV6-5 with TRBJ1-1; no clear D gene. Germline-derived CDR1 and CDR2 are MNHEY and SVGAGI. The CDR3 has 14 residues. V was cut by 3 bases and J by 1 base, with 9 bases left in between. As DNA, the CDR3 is TGTGCCAGCAGTTATTTCGGAGAGAACACTGAAGCTTTCTTT. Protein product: CASSYFGENTEAFF.

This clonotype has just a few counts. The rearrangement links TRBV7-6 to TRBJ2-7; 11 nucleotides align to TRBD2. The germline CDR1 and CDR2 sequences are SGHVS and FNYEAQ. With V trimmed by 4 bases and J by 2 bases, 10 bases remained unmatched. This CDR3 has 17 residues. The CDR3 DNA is TGTGCCAGCAGCTCGGGACTAGCGGCTGAATTCCCCTACGAGCAGTACTTC. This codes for CASSSGLAAEFPYEQYF.

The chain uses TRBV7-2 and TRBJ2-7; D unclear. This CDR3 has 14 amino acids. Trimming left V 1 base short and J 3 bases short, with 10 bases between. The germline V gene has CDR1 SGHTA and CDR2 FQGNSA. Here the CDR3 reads CASSLVSGVYEQYF. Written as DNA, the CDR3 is TGTGCCAGCAGCTTAGTTAGTGGGGTCTACGAGCAGTACTTC.

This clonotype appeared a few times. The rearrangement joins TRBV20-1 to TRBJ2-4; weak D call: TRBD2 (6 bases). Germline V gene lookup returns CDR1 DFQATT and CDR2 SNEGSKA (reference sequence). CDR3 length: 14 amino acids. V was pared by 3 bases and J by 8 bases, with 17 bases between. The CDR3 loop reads CSASPPAGGHIQYF. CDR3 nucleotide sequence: TGCAGTGCTAGCCCCCCAGCGGGCGGTCACATTCAGTACTTC.

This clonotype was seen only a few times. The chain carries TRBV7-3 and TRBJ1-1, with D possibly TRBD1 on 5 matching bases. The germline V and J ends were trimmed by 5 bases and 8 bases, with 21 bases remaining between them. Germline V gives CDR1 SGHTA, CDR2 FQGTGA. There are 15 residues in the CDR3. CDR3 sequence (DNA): TGTGCCAGCAGCCCCACCGGGGACGGACGGGGAGAAGCTTTCTTT. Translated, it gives CASSPTGDGRGEAFF.